This entry lists 11 T cell receptor beta chains sequenced from one sample in a study of CD8 T cells in ankylosing spondylitis. Study results and caveats: Made up of eight highly homologous variants, a TCR beta motif appeared characteristic of ankylosing spondylitis blood.

MiXCR, applied by TCRdb to the 5' RACE reads, yields one record per CDR3 protein. The sample has about 400,000 distinct CDR3 sequences, around 20% seen once. Antigens of these TCRs are unknown. Sequenced: blood, either unsorted or a sorted T cell fraction (not recorded which). The receptors shown here come from a male donor with ankylosing spondylitis.

This clonotype occurred a few times. The chain employs TRBV6-1 and TRBJ2-5; D gene ambiguous. This CDR3 has 13 amino acids. Germline-derived CDR1 and CDR2 are MNHNS and SASEGT. Trimming shortened V by 8 bases and J by 5 bases, and 15 bases separated the two germline ends. The CDR3 region is CASSQQWGETQYF. In DNA, the CDR3 is TGTGCCAGCTCTCAGCAGTGGGGTGAGACCCAGTACTTC.

Many counts were recorded for this clonotype. The chain carries TRBV5-1 and TRBJ2-1; 15 nucleotides align to TRBD2. From germline, CDR1 is SGHRS and CDR2 YFSETQ. The CDR3 has 18 residues. The trim removed 1 base at V and 8 bases at J, leaving 10 bases unmatched. The CDR3 DNA reads TGCGCCAGCAGCTTGAGGACTAGCGGGAGGGCCGCTGACCATGAGCAGTTCTTC. Translating it yields CASSLRTSGRAADHEQFF.

The rearrangement joins TRBV2 to TRBJ2-4; 10 nucleotides line up with TRBD1. Germline trimming cut 6 bases from V and 3 bases from J; bases unmatched to any gene: 8. This CDR3 is 16 amino acids long. Germline V gives CDR1 SNHLY, CDR2 FYNNEI. CDR3 nucleotides: TGTGCCAGCAGACGACAGGGGGCGGAAGTCAAAAACATTCAGTACTTC. Encoded protein: CASRRQGAEVKNIQYF.

This clonotype was picked up a small number of times. V gene TRBV6-1 combines with J gene TRBJ1-5, with TRBD1 as a possible D gene (5 bases). Germline V CDR1 and CDR2: MNHNS, SASEGT. V shed 7 bases and J shed 6 bases, with 16 bases lying between them. The CDR3 covers 14 residues. CDR3 protein: CASKDSLYAQPQHF. The CDR3 bases are TGTGCCAGCAAAGACAGTCTTTACGCTCAGCCCCAGCATTTT.

This clonotype was recorded a few times. V and J are TRBV9 and TRBJ2-1; 11 bases agree with TRBD1. Germline CDR1 reads SGDLS; CDR2 reads YYNGEE. The CDR3 runs to 15 residues. V gave up 3 bases and J gave up 6 bases; unmatched junction bases: 5. This chain's CDR3 is CASSAGQGAFNEQFF. The CDR3 region has the DNA TGTGCCAGCAGCGCCGGACAGGGGGCTTTCAATGAGCAGTTCTTC.

This chain connects TRBV28 to TRBJ1-5, with D possibly TRBD1 on 6 matching bases. The CDR3 extends over 14 amino acids. V lost 0 bases, J lost 4 bases, and 7 bases lay in between. Germline assignment: CDR1 MDHEN and CDR2 SYDVKM. Written as DNA, the CDR3 is TGTGCCAGCAGTTTATGGCAGGGGAATCAGCCCCAGCATTTT. Translated, it gives CASSLWQGNQPQHF. Looking up the rest from reference TRBV28 and TRBJ1-5 gives the full variable domain: DVKVTQSSRYLVKRTGEKVFLECVQDMDHENMFWYRQDPGLGLRLIYFSYDVKMKEKGDIPEGYSVSREKKERFSLILESASTNQTSMYLCASSLWQGNQPQHFGDGTRLSIL.

This clonotype was detected ten times or more. CDR3 amino acids: CASSLSWGVPAETQYF. DNA of the CDR3: TGTGCCAGCAGTTTATCTTGGGGGGTCCCAGCGGAGACCCAGTACTTC. The V gene is TRBV27, the J gene TRBJ2-5, with D maybe TRBD2 (6 bases). The CDR3 spans 16 residues. Germline assignment: CDR1 MNHEY and CDR2 SMNVEV (reference sequence). The ends were cut back, 0 bases at V and 5 bases at J, with 16 bases in the middle.

There are a few counts of this clonotype. The chain is built from TRBV19 and TRBJ1-1, with a weak D call TRBD1 (5 bases). V lost 7 bases to trimming and J lost 1 base, with 13 bases between them. This CDR3 is 14 amino acids long. Germline V gene lookup returns CDR1 LNHDA and CDR2 SQIVND (reference sequence). CDR3 in DNA: TGTGCCAGTACCAATACTGGGGGGAACACTGAAGCTTTCTTT. It translates to CASTNTGGNTEAFF.

This clonotype has more than one count but fewer than ten. The gene calls are TRBV5-1 and TRBJ2-7, with a tentative D call TRBD2 (6 bases). With 4 bases removed from V and 5 bases from J, the gap between germline ends came to 13 bases. The CDR3 has 13 amino acids. The germline V gene has CDR1 SGHRS and CDR2 YFSETQ. CDR3 residues: CASSLAWSDEQYF. CDR3 bases: TGCGCCAGCAGCCTAGCGTGGTCGGACGAGCAGTACTTC.

The sample holds a few counts of this clonotype. Here the CDR3 reads CASIGGRNQPQHF. CDR3 DNA sequence: TGTGCCAGCATAGGGGGCCGGAATCAGCCCCAGCATTTT. V usage is TRBV6-6 and J usage is TRBJ1-5; TRBD1 aligns across 7 bases. The CDR3 length is 13 residues. Germline V gives CDR1 MNHNY, CDR2 SVGAGI (reference sequence). Trimming at V came to 7 bases and at J to 4 bases, leaving 4 bases not matched to a gene.

This clonotype has a handful of counts. V usage is TRBV21-1 and J usage is TRBJ2-1; whether TRBD2, the table's D call, matches the DNA was not checked. TRBV21-1 is a known pseudogene. The CDR3 sequence is 16 residues long. CDR3 DNA sequence: TGTGCCAGCAGCACCTCTGACCACCCTCAGACCGATGAGCAGTTCTTC. It codes for CASSTSDHPQTDEQFF.